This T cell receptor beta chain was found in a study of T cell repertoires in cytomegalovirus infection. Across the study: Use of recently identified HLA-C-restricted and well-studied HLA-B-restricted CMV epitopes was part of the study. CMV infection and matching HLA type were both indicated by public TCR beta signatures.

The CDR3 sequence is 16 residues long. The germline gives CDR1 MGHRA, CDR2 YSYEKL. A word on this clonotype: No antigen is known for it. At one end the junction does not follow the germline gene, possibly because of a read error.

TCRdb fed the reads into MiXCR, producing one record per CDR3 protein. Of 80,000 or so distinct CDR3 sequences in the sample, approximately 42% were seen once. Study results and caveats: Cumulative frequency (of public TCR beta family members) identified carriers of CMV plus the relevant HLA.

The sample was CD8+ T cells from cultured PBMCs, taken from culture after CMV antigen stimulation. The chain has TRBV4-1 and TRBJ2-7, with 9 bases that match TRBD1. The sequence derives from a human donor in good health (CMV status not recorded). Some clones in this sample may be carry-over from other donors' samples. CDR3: CASSQNGQGITYEQYF. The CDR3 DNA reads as TGTGCCAGCAGCCAAAATGGACAGGGGATAACCTACGAGCAGTACTTC.